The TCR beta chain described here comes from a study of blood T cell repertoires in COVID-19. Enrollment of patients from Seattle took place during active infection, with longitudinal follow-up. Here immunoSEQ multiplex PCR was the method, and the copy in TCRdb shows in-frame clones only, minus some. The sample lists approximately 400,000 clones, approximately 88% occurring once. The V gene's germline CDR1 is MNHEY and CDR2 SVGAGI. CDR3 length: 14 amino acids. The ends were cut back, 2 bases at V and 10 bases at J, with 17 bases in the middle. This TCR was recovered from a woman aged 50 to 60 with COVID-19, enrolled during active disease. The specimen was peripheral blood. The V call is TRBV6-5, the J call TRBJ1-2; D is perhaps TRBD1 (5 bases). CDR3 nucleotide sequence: TGTGCCAGCAGTTACGGTCGGGGGGATGGGGACTACACCTTC. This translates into CASSYGRGDGDYTF.